The T cell receptor beta chain under discussion was sequenced for a study of T-cell reconstitution after alpha-beta-depleted transplantation in children. The study, taken as a whole, reports: Some patients owed their high day-60 TCRbeta diversity to surviving recipient T cells and thymic progenitors. Newly produced T cells mostly accounted for T-cell counts and diversity one year post-transplant. Where alpha-beta T cells came from about two months after transplant was reportedly several hundred expanded graft clones.

Germline CDR1 is LGHDT and CDR2 is YNNKEL (reference sequence). V dropped 0 bases and J dropped 1 base, with 10 bases sitting between them. The CDR3 runs to 15 residues. Molecular barcoding with unique molecular identifiers was used for the TCRbeta library. TCRdb reprocessed the PCR reads via MiXCR and lists one record per CDR3 protein. Among about 310,000 distinct CDR3 sequences listed, around 20% were seen once. This clonotype showed up just a few times. Its antigen is not known. The input for sequencing was PBMCs, mostly from graft donor cells, taken 180 days after TCRalphabeta/CD19-depleted stem cell transplant. The sequence was obtained from a male patient between 10 and 17 years old who had a stem cell transplant for acute lymphoblastic leukemia, so the T cells may come from the graft donor. This sequence joins TRBV3-1 and TRBJ2-7, with D hard to call. This CDR3 reads CASSQELGYSYEQYF. The CDR3 DNA reads TGTGCCAGCAGCCAAGAATTAGGATATTCCTACGAGCAGTACTTC.